What follows are 29 T cell receptor beta chains derived from one specimen sequenced in a study of T cell changes during pregnancy in multiple sclerosis. The assay was immunoSEQ multiplex PCR, and TCRdb's table has in-frame clones only and misses some. This repertoire shows some 70,000 clones, roughly nine tenths found once; its top ten account for about 5.8%. Material: CD8+ T cells from peripheral blood mononuclear cells, obtained before pregnancy. The origin of the receptors is a female donor with multiple sclerosis, enrolled in a pregnancy study.

The chain recombines TRBV9 with TRBJ1-2; D is unclear. Looked up from germline, CDR1 is SGDLS and CDR2 is YYNGEE. The germline V and J ends were trimmed by 5 bases and 7 bases, with 9 bases remaining between them. This CDR3 region has 11 residues. This chain's CDR3 is CASRTVGGYTF. CDR3 sequence (DNA): TGTGCCAGCAGAACAGTGGGTGGCTACACCTTC.

The gene calls are TRBV5-1 and TRBJ2-7; D is possibly TRBD2 (6 bases). The germline V gene encodes CDR1 SGHRS and CDR2 YFSETQ. V was clipped by 5 bases and J by 2 bases, with 14 bases between them. The CDR3 runs to 14 residues. The DNA for the CDR3 is TGCGCCAGCAGGGCGGGACTCTCTACCTACGAGCAGTACTTC. It is translated as CASRAGLSTYEQYF.

The sample holds one count of this clone. V gene TRBV27 combines with J gene TRBJ2-6; D might be TRBD1 (5 bases). This CDR3 has 21 amino acids. CDR1 is MNHEY, CDR2 SMNVEV, per germline (reference sequence). V lost 6 bases, J lost 0 bases, and 27 bases lay in between. In DNA form, the CDR3 reads TGTGCCAGCAGAGCAAGGGTAAGAGATGGGGCGACCTCCTCTGGGGCCAACGTCCTGACTTTC. Encoded protein: CASRARVRDGATSSGANVLTF.

V and J are TRBV27 and TRBJ2-7; D gene ambiguous. This CDR3 is built from 14 residues. From germline, CDR1 is MNHEY and CDR2 SMNVEV (reference sequence). The ends were cut back, 8 bases at V and 3 bases at J, with 17 bases in the middle. DNA of the CDR3: TGTGCCAGCTCCGAGTCAGGCGACGTCTACGAGCAGTACTTC. Its translation is CASSESGDVYEQYF.

The rearrangement joins TRBV10-2 to TRBJ2-7; D is unclear. Between the trimmed V and J ends, which lost 2 bases and 3 bases, there was a span of 14 bases. This CDR3 contains 15 residues. Looked up from germline, CDR1 is WSHSY and CDR2 is SAAADI. DNA of the CDR3: TGCGCCAGCAGTGAGCTTGTGGGCGCTCGCTACGAGCAGTACTTC. It yields the protein CASSELVGARYEQYF.

The chain employs TRBV9 and TRBJ2-5, with 10 positions matching TRBD2. V shed 4 bases, J shed 1 base, and the junction held 7 bases outside the gene matches. The length of the CDR3 is 16 residues. Germline V lookup: CDR1 SGDLS, CDR2 YYNGEE. The CDR3 sequence is CASSSGLAEFQETQYF. DNA of the CDR3: TGTGCCAGCAGCAGCGGACTAGCGGAGTTCCAAGAGACCCAGTACTTC. Filled out from reference TRBV9 and TRBJ2-5, the complete variable domain reads DSGVTQTPKHLITATGQRVTLRCSPRSGDLSVYWYQQSLDQGLQFLIQYYNGEERAKGNILERFSAQQFPDLHSELNLSSLELGDSALYFCASSSGLAEFQETQYFGPGTRLLVL.

This clone has more than one count but fewer than ten. The V gene is TRBV6-4, the J gene TRBJ2-1, with 9 bases matching TRBD2. CDR1 is MRHNA and CDR2 is SNTAGT in the germline V gene. The junction had 5 bases not matched to a gene; V was cut back by 3 bases and J by 5 bases. The CDR3 is 15 amino acids. For the CDR3, the DNA is TGTGCCAGCAGTGAACTAGCGGGCACAAACAATGAGCAGTTCTTC. Translating gives CASSELAGTNNEQFF.

The J gene is TRBJ2-2, the V gene TRBV27; the match to TRBD2 covers 11 bases. The V gene's germline CDR1 is MNHEY and CDR2 SMNVEV (reference sequence). V shed 6 bases, J shed 5 bases, and the junction held 8 bases outside the gene matches. The length of the CDR3 is 16 residues. The CDR3: CASRVTSGVFTGELFF. The CDR3 region has the DNA TGTGCCAGCAGAGTGACTAGCGGGGTGTTTACCGGGGAGCTGTTTTTT.

The V call is TRBV6-1, the J call TRBJ1-5; tentatively, D is TRBD1 (6 bases). The CDR3 loop spans 15 amino acids. Trimming cost V 3 bases and J 4 bases, with 13 bases left between them. Germline V gene data show CDR1 as MNHNS and CDR2 as SASEGT. The CDR3 DNA sequence: TGTGCCAGCAGTGAGGAGGGGGGGGTAAATCAGCCCCAGCATTTT. Protein product: CASSEEGGVNQPQHF.

In this sample, this clone turned up once. The J gene is TRBJ1-1, the V gene TRBV5-1; D is ambiguous. The CDR3 runs to 13 residues. Trimming left V 4 bases short and J 6 bases short, with 13 bases between. Looked up from germline, CDR1 is SGHRS and CDR2 is YFSETQ. CDR3 DNA sequence: TGCGCCAGCAGCCTGATACACAACGCTGAAGCTTTCTTT. The encoded protein is CASSLIHNAEAFF.

V usage is TRBV5-6 and J usage is TRBJ1-4; TRBD1 aligns across 7 bases. This CDR3 is built from 17 residues. V shed 3 bases, J shed 4 bases, and the junction held 12 bases outside the gene matches. From germline, CDR1 is SGHDT and CDR2 YYEEEE. The DNA of the CDR3 is TGTGCCAGCAGCTCGGACGGTACGGGACAGCTTAATGAAAAACTGTTTTTT. Protein product: CASSSDGTGQLNEKLFF. Filled out from reference TRBV5-6 and TRBJ1-4, the complete variable domain reads DAGVTQSPTHLIKTRGQQVTLRCSPKSGHDTVSWYQQALGQGPQFIFQYYEEEERQRGNFPDRFSGHQFPNYSSELNVNALLLGDSALYLCASSSDGTGQLNEKLFFGSGTQLSVL.

The chain recombines TRBV5-6 with TRBJ2-1, with D unresolved. V was shortened by 4 bases and J by 8 bases, with 10 bases between the two germline ends. This CDR3 has 12 amino acids. Germline V gives CDR1 SGHDT, CDR2 YYEEEE. The chain's CDR3 is CASSHYTDEQFF. DNA of the CDR3: TGTGCCAGCAGCCACTATACGGATGAGCAGTTCTTC.

Here the CDR3 DNA reads TGTGCCACCAGAGCCGAAGGACAGGGGGATTCACCCCTCCACTTT. Translation gives CATRAEGQGDSPLHF. J is TRBJ1-6 and V is TRBV10-3, with 10 bases lining up with TRBD1. The CDR3 has 15 amino acids. Germline V gene lookup returns CDR1 ENHRY and CDR2 SYGVKD. V was pared by 10 bases and J by 8 bases, with 11 bases of the junction left unmatched.

The V gene is TRBV30, the J gene TRBJ2-7, with 9 bases identical to TRBD2. CDR3 length: 14 amino acids. Per the germline V gene, CDR1 is GTSNPN and CDR2 is SVGIG (reference sequence). V lost 4 bases and J lost 5; bases outside the gene matches: 9. In DNA, the CDR3 is TGTGCCTGGAACCTTGGGACTAGCTTGCACGAGCAGTACTTC. Translated, it gives CAWNLGTSLHEQYF.

V usage is TRBV5-1 and J usage is TRBJ1-5; D ambiguous. Trimming took off 0 bases at V and 6 bases at J, with 13 bases between the two ends. This CDR3 region has 15 residues. Germline-derived CDR1 and CDR2 are SGHRS and YFSETQ. The CDR3 nucleotides are TGCGCCAGCAGCTTGGACGGGATTGCTGGTCAGCCCCAGCATTTT. As protein: CASSLDGIAGQPQHF. The entire variable domain, with the rest obtained from reference TRBV5-1 and TRBJ1-5, is as follows: KAGVTQTPRYLIKTRGQQVTLSCSPISGHRSVSWYQQTPGQGLQFLFEYFSETQRNKGNFPGRFSGRQFSNSRSEMNVSTLELGDSALYLCASSLDGIAGQPQHFGDGTRLSIL.

The chain joins TRBV5-6 to TRBJ2-7; 7 bases align to TRBD1. Germline CDR1 is SGHDT and CDR2 is YYEEEE. This CDR3 contains 14 residues. V lost 2 bases to trimming and J lost 0 bases; unmatched junction nucleotides: 2. In nucleotides, the CDR3 is TGTGCCAGCAGCTTCGGGACAGTCTCCTACGAGCAGTACTTC. It specifies CASSFGTVSYEQYF.

V is TRBV19 and J is TRBJ2-7; 8 nucleotides line up with TRBD1. V lost 4 bases to trimming and J lost 3 bases; unmatched junction nucleotides: 5. The length of the CDR3 is 14 residues. CDR1 is LNHDA and CDR2 is SQIVND in the germline V gene (reference sequence). CDR3 protein: CASSTTGGGYEQYF. The CDR3 nucleotides are TGTGCCAGTAGTACTACAGGGGGTGGCTACGAGCAGTACTTC.

The J gene is TRBJ2-7, the V gene TRBV25-1; 8 bases fit TRBD2. CDR1 and CDR2 (germline): MGHDK, SYGVNS. The ends lost 0 bases at V and 8 bases at J; junction bases unmatched: 3. This CDR3 spans 13 amino acids. This CDR3 is CASSEYGGAKQYF. The CDR3 DNA sequence: TGTGCCAGCAGTGAATACGGGGGGGCCAAGCAGTACTTC.

This chain uses TRBV27 with TRBJ2-1, with 7 bases that match TRBD1. Losses at the gene ends were 4 bases for V and 4 bases for J; bases not matched to a gene: 10. The CDR3 loop spans 16 amino acids. In germline, CDR1 is MNHEY, CDR2 SMNVEV (reference sequence). The CDR3 reads CASSSPRDSRYNEQFF. CDR3 DNA sequence: TGTGCCAGCAGTTCTCCCCGGGACAGCCGATACAATGAGCAGTTCTTC.

This chain links TRBV9 with TRBJ1-6; 9 bases agree with TRBD1. The CDR3 extends over 15 amino acids. Looked up from germline, CDR1 is SGDLS and CDR2 is YYNGEE. Losses at the gene ends were 3 bases for V and 6 bases for J; bases not matched to a gene: 4. This chain's CDR3 is CASSAQGASNSPLHF. The CDR3 DNA reads TGTGCCAGCAGCGCACAGGGGGCAAGTAATTCACCCCTCCACTTT.

V gene TRBV5-5 combines with J gene TRBJ2-7; 13 bases are a match to TRBD2. The CDR3 has 17 amino acids. The V segment lost 0 bases and the J segment 3 bases; nucleotides outside the gene matches: 6. Germline lookup yields CDR1 SGHKS and CDR2 YYEKEE (reference sequence). The CDR3 region is CASSLARTSGGYYEQYF. The CDR3 DNA reads TGTGCCAGCAGCTTGGCCAGGACTAGCGGGGGATACTACGAGCAGTACTTC.

This clone has just one count. The V gene is TRBV6-5, the J gene TRBJ2-7, with TRBD1 identical over 12 bases. The CDR3 extends over 14 amino acids. Losses at the gene ends were 6 bases for V and 5 bases for J; bases not matched to a gene: 5. Germline CDR1 reads MNHEY; CDR2 reads SVGAGI. CDR3 amino acids: CASSGTGGYHEQYF. The CDR3 coding sequence is TGTGCCAGCAGCGGGACAGGGGGCTACCACGAGCAGTACTTC.

The chain has TRBV5-6 and TRBJ1-1, with D unresolved. Between the trimmed V and J ends, which lost 3 bases and 10 bases, there was a span of 19 bases. The CDR3 is 14 amino acids. Germline CDR1 SGHDT, CDR2 YYEEEE. The CDR3 DNA follows: TGTGCCAGCAGCTCCGAGGGATTCATCCAGTTAGCTTTCTTT. Translation: CASSSEGFIQLAFF.

CDR3 nucleotides: TGTGCCAGCAGCTCCGGGGGACAGGGTAATGAAAAACTGTTTTTT. Protein product: CASSSGGQGNEKLFF. The chain is built from TRBV13 and TRBJ1-4; 9 bases map to TRBD1. Germline V gene sequence: CDR1 PRHDT, CDR2 FYEKMQ (reference sequence). This CDR3 comprises 15 residues. Germline trimming cut 4 bases from V and 4 bases from J; bases unmatched to any gene: 4.

The rearrangement uses TRBV19 and TRBJ1-2; possibly TRBD1 for D (5 bases). Trimming cost V 2 bases and J 2 bases, with 9 bases left between them. The CDR3 has 14 amino acids. Germline V gene data show CDR1 as LNHDA and CDR2 as SQIVND (reference sequence). The CDR3 protein is CASSIMDMNYGYTF. CDR3 DNA: TGTGCCAGTAGTATAATGGACATGAACTATGGCTACACCTTC.

V and J are TRBV5-6 and TRBJ2-1; 7 nucleotides agree with TRBD2. Germline V gene sequence: CDR1 SGHDT, CDR2 YYEEEE. Trimming cost V 6 bases and J 5 bases; bases outside gene matches: 8. CDR3 length: 14 amino acids. The CDR3 here is CASTLWGGNNEQFF. For the CDR3, the DNA is TGTGCCAGCACCTTATGGGGAGGGAACAATGAGCAGTTCTTC.

The gene calls are TRBV9 and TRBJ2-3; TRBD2 is a possible D gene (5 bases). The V gene lost 0 bases and the J gene lost 1 base, with 9 bases spanning the gap. Germline V gene lookup returns CDR1 SGDLS and CDR2 YYNGEE. The CDR3 spans 15 residues. DNA of the CDR3: TGTGCCAGCAGCGTAGAGCGAGCGGGCACAGATACGCAGTATTTT. This gives the protein CASSVERAGTDTQYF.

This clone has just a few counts. This chain joins TRBV6-1 and TRBJ1-5; D is possibly TRBD1 (5 bases). The germline gives CDR1 MNHNS, CDR2 SASEGT. The CDR3 runs 16 residues. Trimming removed 0 bases from V and 5 bases from J, with 14 bases in between. CDR3 nucleotide sequence: TGTGCCAGCAGTGAAGCGCCTTGGGGGAGGGATCAGCCCCAGCATTTT. It yields the protein CASSEAPWGRDQPQHF.

The chain recombines TRBV7-8 with TRBJ1-2; TRBD1 aligns across 9 bases. V gave up 4 bases and J gave up 4 bases; unmatched junction bases: 7. Germline values: CDR1 SGHVS, CDR2 FQNEAQ. The CDR3 covers 15 residues. CDR3 in amino acids: CASSSQTGGPYGYTF. The CDR3 DNA reads TGTGCCAGCAGCTCACAGACAGGGGGACCCTATGGCTACACCTTC.